The 11 T cell receptor beta chains reported below all come from one sample, sequenced in a study of blood T cell repertoires in COVID-19. Assay used: immunoSEQ multiplex PCR; TCRdb lists only in-frame clones, some missing. The data contain a few hundred thousand clones, roughly 90% of them singletons. Sequencing was performed on peripheral blood. The receptors were gathered from a woman in her 50s with acute or convalescent COVID-19.

This chain connects TRBV3-1 (or the pseudogene TRBV3-2) to TRBJ2-1, with 9 positions matching TRBD2. The CDR3 runs 16 residues. The germline V gene encodes CDR1 LGHDT and CDR2 YNNKEL (reference sequence). Germline trimming cut 5 bases from V and 0 bases from J; bases unmatched to any gene: 5. CDR3 residues: CASSCGTSHSYNEQFF. As DNA, the CDR3 is TGTGCCAGCAGCTGCGGGACTAGCCACTCCTACAATGAGCAGTTCTTC.

The genes are TRBV2 and TRBJ2-7; D unresolved. Trimming removed 5 bases from V and 0 bases from J, with 8 bases in between. The germline gives CDR1 SNHLY, CDR2 FYNNEI. The CDR3 has 13 residues. CDR3 region: CASSRSTSYEQYF. CDR3 in DNA: TGTGCCAGCAGTCGGAGTACCTCCTACGAGCAGTACTTC.

This chain uses TRBV30 with TRBJ2-3, with 8 bases lining up with TRBD1. The CDR3 sequence is 13 residues long. After removal of 0 bases from V and 6 bases from J, the junction contained 2 bases not matched to a gene. Germline CDR1 reads GTSNPN; CDR2 reads SVGIG (reference sequence). The CDR3 region has the DNA TGTGCCTGGAGTGTCCAGGGGGCTGATACGCAGTATTTT. It translates to CAWSVQGADTQYF.

The V gene is TRBV6-5, the J gene TRBJ2-2, with a tentative D call TRBD1 (5 bases). Germline V gene lookup returns CDR1 MNHEY and CDR2 SVGAGI. Trimming removed 8 bases from V and 3 bases from J, with 13 bases in between. The CDR3 is made up of 14 amino acids. The CDR3 nucleotides read TGTGCCAGCGGCGCAGGGAAGTACACCGGGGAGCTGTTTTTT. It yields the protein CASGAGKYTGELFF.

This chain connects TRBV18 to TRBJ2-2; D unclear. CDR1 KGHSH and CDR2 LQKENI come from the germline V gene. CDR3 length: 15 amino acids. Between the trimmed V and J ends, which lost 3 bases and 3 bases, there was a span of 11 bases. Here the CDR3 reads CASSPTYGDTGELFF. Here the CDR3 DNA reads TGTGCCAGCTCACCGACTTACGGAGACACCGGGGAGCTGTTTTTT.

This clone appeared a few times. V gene TRBV30 combines with J gene TRBJ1-1, with 8 nucleotides matching TRBD1. Per the germline V gene, CDR1 is GTSNPN and CDR2 is SVGIG (reference sequence). The CDR3 loop spans 15 amino acids. V trimming: 5 bases; J trimming: 5 bases; junction bases outside the gene matches: 13. DNA for the CDR3: TGTGCCTGGCGTGACCGGGGCAGGGGGCCAACTGAAGCTTTCTTT. Translating it yields CAWRDRGRGPTEAFF.

This sequence joins TRBV30 and TRBJ2-6; no clear D gene. The V end was cut by 6 bases, the J end by 4 bases, with 10 bases between. There are 13 residues in the CDR3. Germline V lookup: CDR1 GTSNPN, CDR2 SVGIG (reference sequence). The CDR3 loop is CACDTSGANVLTF. The CDR3 region has the DNA TGTGCCTGTGACACGTCGGGGGCCAACGTCCTGACTTTC.

This clone occurred once. The genes are TRBV3-1 (or the pseudogene TRBV3-2) and TRBJ1-2, with D possibly TRBD1 on 6 matching bases. This CDR3 contains 14 residues. Germline loops: CDR1 LGHDT, CDR2 YNNKEL (reference sequence). Trimming took off 4 bases at V and 2 bases at J, with 11 bases between the two ends. The CDR3, as DNA: TGTGCCAGCAGCCCACGGACAGAGAACTATGGCTACACCTTC. Protein product: CASSPRTENYGYTF.

V usage is TRBV30 and J usage is TRBJ2-7; D unclear. Germline loops: CDR1 GTSNPN, CDR2 SVGIG (reference sequence). The CDR3 has 13 amino acids. Trimming stripped 2 bases from V and 4 bases from J, with 12 bases between. The CDR3 loop is CAWSTTRNYEQYF. CDR3 nucleotides: TGTGCCTGGAGTACGACACGGAATTACGAGCAGTACTTC. The whole variable domain, remainder taken from reference TRBV30 and TRBJ2-7, is SQTIHQWPATLVQPVGSPLSLECTVEGTSNPNLYWYRQAAGRGLQLLFYSVGIGQISSEVPQNLSASRPQDRQFILSSKKLLLSDSGFYLCAWSTTRNYEQYFGPGTRLTVT.

The chain joins TRBV6-4 to TRBJ2-1; 7 positions agree with TRBD1. The germline CDR1 and CDR2 sequences are MRHNA and SNTAGT. The CDR3 spans 12 residues. J lost 8 bases, V lost 6 bases, and 4 bases had no gene match. The CDR3 nucleotides read TGTGCCAGCAGCCCAACAGGGGATGAGCAGTTCTTC. This codes for CASSPTGDEQFF.

The genes are TRBV7-9 and TRBJ1-4; D not certain. Germline CDR1 SEHNR, CDR2 FQNEAQ (reference sequence). This CDR3 comprises 15 residues. V lost 0 bases to trimming and J lost 2 bases, with 7 bases between them. The CDR3 DNA follows: TGTGCCAGCAGCTTAGCCCCGGGGACTAATGAAAAACTGTTTTTT. Protein: CASSLAPGTNEKLFF.